This T cell receptor beta chain was recovered during a study of shared clonotypes between healthy human individuals. Profiling relied on immunoSEQ multiplex PCR, and the TCRdb table lists in-frame clones only, not all of them. This table has 500,000 to 550,000 clones, approximately 95% appearing once. V lost 7 bases to trimming and J lost 4 bases, with 14 bases between them. The germline V gene has CDR1 SQVTM and CDR2 ANQGSEA. This CDR3 has 13 residues. The specimen was naive CD4+ T cells sorted from blood. Subset here: CD45RA+ positively selected. The J gene is TRBJ2-1, the V gene TRBV29-1; D is undetermined. This TCR came from a woman aged 25 to 39 in good health. CDR3 loop: CSAPWASYNEQFF. As DNA, the CDR3 is TGCAGCGCCCCATGGGCTAGTTACAATGAGCAGTTCTTC.